The source of this T cell receptor beta chain is a study of T cell clonality in common variable immunodeficiency. Turning to this clone: Its antigen is still unknown. The CDR3 end falls 3 residues outside the read, so it is completed with the germline J gene.

The repertoire was sequenced with immunoSEQ multiplex PCR; TCRdb's copy has only in-frame clones and lacks some. The sample presents thousands of clones, none singletons. Reduced serum IgG, IgA and/or IgM plus specific antibody deficiency defined CVID. Both groups were predominantly of Caucasian heritage. Each donor provided roughly 5 to 8 ml of heparinized whole blood. General study points: Common variable immunodeficiency TCR beta sequences reportedly had fewer deletions and N-nucleotide insertions. Fewer TCRbeta clones were shared among CVID subjects than controls.

V was pared by 1 base and J by 5 bases, with 21 bases between. CDR1 MNHNS and CDR2 SASEGT come from the germline V gene. The CDR3 sequence is 17 residues long. This clonotype originated in a human donor with common variable immunodeficiency. The sample consisted of peripheral blood mononuclear cells. This chain joins TRBV6-1 and TRBJ2-7; a weak D match, TRBD1 (6 bases). CDR3 sequence: CASSEEAPAGVLHEQYF. The sequenced part of the CDR3 DNA is TGTGCCAGCAGTGAAGAGGCCCCCGCAGGGGTCCTCCACGAG.